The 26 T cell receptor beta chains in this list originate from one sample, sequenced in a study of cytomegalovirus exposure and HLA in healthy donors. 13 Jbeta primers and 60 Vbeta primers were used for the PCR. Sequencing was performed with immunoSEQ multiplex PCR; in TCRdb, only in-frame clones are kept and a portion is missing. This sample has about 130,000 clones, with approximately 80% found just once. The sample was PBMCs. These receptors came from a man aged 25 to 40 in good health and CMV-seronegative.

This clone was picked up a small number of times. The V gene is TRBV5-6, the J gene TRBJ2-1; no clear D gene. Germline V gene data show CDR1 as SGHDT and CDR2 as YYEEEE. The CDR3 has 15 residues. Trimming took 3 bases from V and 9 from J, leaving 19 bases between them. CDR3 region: CASSSTTISVSEQFF. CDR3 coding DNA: TGTGCCAGCAGCTCCACAACAATAAGTGTCTCTGAGCAGTTCTTC.

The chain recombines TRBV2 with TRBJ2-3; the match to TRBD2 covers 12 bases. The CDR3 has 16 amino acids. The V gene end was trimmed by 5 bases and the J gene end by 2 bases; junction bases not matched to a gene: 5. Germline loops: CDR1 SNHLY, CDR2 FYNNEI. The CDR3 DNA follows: TGTGCCAGCAGTACCGGGACTAGCGGGCCCACAGATACGCAGTATTTT. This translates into CASSTGTSGPTDTQYF.

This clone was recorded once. In nucleotides, the CDR3 is TGTGCCAGCAGCTTAGGGCGGGGAACAGAGACCCAGTACTTC. Protein product: CASSLGRGTETQYF. The rearrangement joins TRBV11-3 to TRBJ2-5; possibly TRBD2 for D (6 bases). Germline loops: CDR1 SGHNT, CDR2 YENEEA. Trimming shortened V by 1 base and J by 4 bases, and 10 bases separated the two germline ends. The CDR3 runs 14 residues.

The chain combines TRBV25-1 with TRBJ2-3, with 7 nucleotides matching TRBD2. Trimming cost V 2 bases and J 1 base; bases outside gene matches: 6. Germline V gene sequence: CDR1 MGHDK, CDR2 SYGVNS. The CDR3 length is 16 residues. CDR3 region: CASSESAGAGTDTQYF. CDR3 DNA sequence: TGTGCCAGCAGTGAAAGTGCGGGAGCGGGCACAGATACGCAGTATTTT.

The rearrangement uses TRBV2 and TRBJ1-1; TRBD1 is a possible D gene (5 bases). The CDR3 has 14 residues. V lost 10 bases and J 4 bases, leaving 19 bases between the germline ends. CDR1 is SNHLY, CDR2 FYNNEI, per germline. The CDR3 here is CAIEGLREGTEAFF. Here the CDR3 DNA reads TGTGCCATCGAGGGACTCAGGGAGGGCACTGAAGCTTTCTTT.

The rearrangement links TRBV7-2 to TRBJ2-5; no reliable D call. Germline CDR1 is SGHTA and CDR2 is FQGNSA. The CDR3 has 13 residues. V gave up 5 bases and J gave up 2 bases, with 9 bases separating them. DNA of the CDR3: TGTGCCAGCAGCACTACCCGGCAAGAGACCCAGTACTTC. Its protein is CASSTTRQETQYF. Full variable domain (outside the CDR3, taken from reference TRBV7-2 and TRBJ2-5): GAGVSQSPSNKVTEKGKDVELRCDPISGHTALYWYRQSLGQGLEFLIYFQGNSAPDKSGLPSDRFSAERTGGSVSTLTIQRTQQEDSAVYLCASSTTRQETQYFGPGTRLLVL.

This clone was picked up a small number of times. The CDR3 DNA follows: TGTGCCAGCTCATCGGGTCAGATGAGTGAAAAACTGTTTTTT. Protein sequence: CASSSGQMSEKLFF. This chain links TRBV18 with TRBJ1-4; D is unresolved. V lost 5 bases and J lost 7, with 14 bases in between. Germline CDR1 and CDR2: KGHSH and LQKENI. This CDR3 is built from 14 residues.

The CDR3 region has the DNA TGCAGCGGCGGCCTGAATTATCACGAGCAGTACTTC. Protein sequence: CSGGLNYHEQYF. The gene calls are TRBV29-1 and TRBJ2-7, with D unclear. In germline, CDR1 is SQVTM, CDR2 ANQGSEA. The CDR3 length is 12 residues. The V end was cut by 7 bases, the J end by 5 bases, with 15 bases between.

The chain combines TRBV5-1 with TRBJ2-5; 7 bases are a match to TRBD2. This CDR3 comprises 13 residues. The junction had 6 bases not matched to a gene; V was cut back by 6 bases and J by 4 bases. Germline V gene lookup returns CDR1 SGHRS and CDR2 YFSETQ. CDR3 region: CASMLAALETQYF. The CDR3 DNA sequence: TGCGCCAGCATGCTAGCGGCTCTAGAGACCCAGTACTTC.

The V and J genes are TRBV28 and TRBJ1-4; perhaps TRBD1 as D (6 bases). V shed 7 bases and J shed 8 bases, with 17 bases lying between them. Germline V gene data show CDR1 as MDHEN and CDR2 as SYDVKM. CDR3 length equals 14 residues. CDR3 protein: CASNLAGAGEKLFF. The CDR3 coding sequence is TGTGCCAGCAACCTGGCAGGGGCTGGAGAAAAACTGTTTTTT.

The CDR3 spells CASSRGTSPYEQYF. The DNA of the CDR3 is TGTGCCAGCAGCCGCGGGACTAGTCCCTACGAGCAGTACTTC. The chain carries TRBV7-8 and TRBJ2-7, with 8 positions matching TRBD2. The V and J ends lost 5 bases and 2 bases, in that order; junction bases with no gene match: 5. CDR3 length equals 14 residues. Germline loops: CDR1 SGHVS, CDR2 FQNEAQ.

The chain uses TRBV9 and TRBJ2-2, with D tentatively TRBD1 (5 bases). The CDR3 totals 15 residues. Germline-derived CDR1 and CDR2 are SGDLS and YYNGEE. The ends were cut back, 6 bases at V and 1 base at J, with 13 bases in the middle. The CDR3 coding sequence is TGTGCCAGCACCATAGGGGTCGGGAACACCGGGGAGCTGTTTTTT. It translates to CASTIGVGNTGELFF.

CDR3 residues: CASSLALSLAELTDTQYF. As DNA, the CDR3 is TGTGCCAGCAGTTTAGCCCTTTCTCTAGCGGAGCTCACAGATACGCAGTATTTT. The chain links TRBV28 to TRBJ2-3; TRBD2 aligns across 7 bases. J was trimmed by 2 bases and V by 2 bases; bases with no gene match: 13. This CDR3 has 18 residues. Germline lookup yields CDR1 MDHEN and CDR2 SYDVKM.

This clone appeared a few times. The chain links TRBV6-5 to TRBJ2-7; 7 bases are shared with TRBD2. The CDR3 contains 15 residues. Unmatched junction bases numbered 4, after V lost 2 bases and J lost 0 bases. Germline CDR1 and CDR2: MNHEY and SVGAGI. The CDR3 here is CASSYGSGSSYEQYF. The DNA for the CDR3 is TGTGCCAGCAGTTACGGTAGCGGGTCCTCCTACGAGCAGTACTTC.

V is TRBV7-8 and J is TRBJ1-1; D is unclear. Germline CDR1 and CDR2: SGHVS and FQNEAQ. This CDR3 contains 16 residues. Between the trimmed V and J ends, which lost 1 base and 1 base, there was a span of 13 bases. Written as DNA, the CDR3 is TGTGCCAGCAGCTTAGTTCAGGCCGATCAGAACACTGAAGCTTTCTTT. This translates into CASSLVQADQNTEAFF.

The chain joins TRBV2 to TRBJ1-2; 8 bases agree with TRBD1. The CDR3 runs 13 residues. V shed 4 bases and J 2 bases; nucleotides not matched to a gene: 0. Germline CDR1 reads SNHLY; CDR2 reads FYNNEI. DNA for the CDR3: TGTGCCAGCAGTGGGGACAGGAACTATGGCTACACCTTC. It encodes CASSGDRNYGYTF.

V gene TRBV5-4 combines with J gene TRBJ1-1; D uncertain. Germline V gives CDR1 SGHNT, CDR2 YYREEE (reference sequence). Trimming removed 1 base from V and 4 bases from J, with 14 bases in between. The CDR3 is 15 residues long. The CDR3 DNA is TGTGCCAGCAGCTTGATGTTTCGGCGAGGCACTGAAGCTTTCTTT. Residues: CASSLMFRRGTEAFF.

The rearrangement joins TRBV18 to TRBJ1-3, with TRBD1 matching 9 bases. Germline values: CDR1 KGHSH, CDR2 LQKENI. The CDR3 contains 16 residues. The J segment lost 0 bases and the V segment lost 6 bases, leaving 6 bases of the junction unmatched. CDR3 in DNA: TGTGCCAGCTCCTCCGGGACAGGGACCTCTGGAAACACCATATATTTT. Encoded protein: CASSSGTGTSGNTIYF. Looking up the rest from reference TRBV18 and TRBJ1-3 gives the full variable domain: NAGVMQNPRHLVRRRGQEARLRCSPMKGHSHVYWYRQLPEEGLKFMVYLQKENIIDESGMPKERFSAEFPKEGPSILRIQQVVRGDSAAYFCASSSGTGTSGNTIYFGEGSWLTVV.

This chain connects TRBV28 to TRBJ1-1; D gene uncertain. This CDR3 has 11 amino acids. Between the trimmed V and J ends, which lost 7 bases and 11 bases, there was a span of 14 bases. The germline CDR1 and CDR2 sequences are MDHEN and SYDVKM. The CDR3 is CASTLGPRAFF. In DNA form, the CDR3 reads TGTGCCAGCACTCTAGGCCCAAGGGCTTTCTTT. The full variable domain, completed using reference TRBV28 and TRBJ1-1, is DVKVTQSSRYLVKRTGEKVFLECVQDMDHENMFWYRQDPGLGLRLIYFSYDVKMKEKGDIPEGYSVSREKKERFSLILESASTNQTSMYLCASTLGPRAFFGQGTRLTVV.

The CDR3 here is CASSRTSEYNEQFF. The CDR3 nucleotides are TGTGCCAGCAGCCGGACTAGCGAGTACAATGAGCAGTTCTTC. This chain joins TRBV6-5 and TRBJ2-1; 9 nucleotides agree with TRBD2. Germline CDR1 MNHEY, CDR2 SVGAGI. CDR3 length equals 14 residues. Trimming took 6 bases from V and 4 from J; bases not matched to a gene: 4.

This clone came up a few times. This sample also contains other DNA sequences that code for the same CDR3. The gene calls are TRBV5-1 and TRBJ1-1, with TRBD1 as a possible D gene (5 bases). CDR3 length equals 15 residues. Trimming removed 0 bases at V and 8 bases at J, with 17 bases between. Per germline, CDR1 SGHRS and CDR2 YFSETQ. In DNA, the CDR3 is TGCGCCAGCAGCTTGGGGGGCGGGGTCGGCGCGGAAGCTTTCTTT. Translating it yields CASSLGGGVGAEAFF.

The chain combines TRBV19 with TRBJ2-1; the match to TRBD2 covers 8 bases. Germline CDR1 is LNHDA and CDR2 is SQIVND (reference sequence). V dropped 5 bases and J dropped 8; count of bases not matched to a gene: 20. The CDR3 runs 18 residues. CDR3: CASSPSPGLVVTGDEQFF. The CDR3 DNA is TGTGCCAGTAGTCCCTCCCCGGGACTAGTTGTAACTGGGGATGAGCAGTTCTTC.

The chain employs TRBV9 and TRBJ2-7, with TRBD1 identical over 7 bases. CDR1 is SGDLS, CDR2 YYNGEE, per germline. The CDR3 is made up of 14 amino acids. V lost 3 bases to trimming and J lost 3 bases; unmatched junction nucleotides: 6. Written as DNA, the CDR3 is TGTGCCAGCAGCGCCACAGGGGAAGGCTACGAGCAGTACTTC. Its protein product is CASSATGEGYEQYF.

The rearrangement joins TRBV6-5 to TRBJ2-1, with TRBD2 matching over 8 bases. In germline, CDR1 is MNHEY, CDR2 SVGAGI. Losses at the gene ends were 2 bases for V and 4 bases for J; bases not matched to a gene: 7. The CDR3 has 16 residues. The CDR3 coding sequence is TGTGCCAGCAGTTACGCCGCCGCGGGGGGTTACAATGAGCAGTTCTTC. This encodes CASSYAAAGGYNEQFF.

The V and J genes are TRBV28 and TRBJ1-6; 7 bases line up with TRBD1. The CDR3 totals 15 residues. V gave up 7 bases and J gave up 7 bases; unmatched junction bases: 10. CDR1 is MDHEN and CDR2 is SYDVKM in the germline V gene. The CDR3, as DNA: TGTGCCAGCAATTACGCGGGACAGTCAAATTCACCCCTCCACTTT. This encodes CASNYAGQSNSPLHF.

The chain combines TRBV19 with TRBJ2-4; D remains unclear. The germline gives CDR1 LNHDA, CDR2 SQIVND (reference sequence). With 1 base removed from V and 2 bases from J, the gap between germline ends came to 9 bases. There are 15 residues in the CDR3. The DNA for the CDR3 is TGTGCCAGTAGTATAGGTGGCGGTTCCAAAAACATTCAGTACTTC. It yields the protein CASSIGGGSKNIQYF. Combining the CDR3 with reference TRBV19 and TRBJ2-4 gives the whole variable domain DGGITQSPKYLFRKEGQNVTLSCEQNLNHDAMYWYRQDPGQGLRLIYYSQIVNDFQKGDIAEGYSVSREKKESFPLTVTSAQKNPTAFYLCASSIGGGSKNIQYFGAGTRLSVL.